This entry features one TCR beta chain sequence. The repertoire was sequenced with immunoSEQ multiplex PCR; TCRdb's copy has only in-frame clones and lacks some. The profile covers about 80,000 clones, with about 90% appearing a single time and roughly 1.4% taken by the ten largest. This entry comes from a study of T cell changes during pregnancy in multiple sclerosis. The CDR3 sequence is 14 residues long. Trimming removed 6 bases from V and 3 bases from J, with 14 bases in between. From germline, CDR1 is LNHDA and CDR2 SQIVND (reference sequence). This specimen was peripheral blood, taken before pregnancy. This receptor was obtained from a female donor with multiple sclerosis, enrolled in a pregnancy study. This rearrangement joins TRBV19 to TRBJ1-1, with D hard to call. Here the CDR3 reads CASSHAQRYTEAFF. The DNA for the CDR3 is TGTGCCAGTAGCCACGCCCAGCGGTACACTGAAGCTTTCTTT.